The clone carrying this T cell receptor beta chain was detected only a few times. As yet, its antigen is unknown. This entry comes from a study of beta chain features in type 1 diabetes. Sorting of CD4+ naive, central memory, regulatory and stem cell-like memory cells was performed via CD45RO/CCR7/CD25/CD127/CD95/CD27. Purity exceeded 98% in all sorted populations. Expressed TCRB transcripts were sequenced because the isolated RNA had all been reverse transcribed beforehand. Assay used: immunoSEQ multiplex PCR; TCRdb lists only in-frame clones, some missing. The sample contains 150,000 to 200,000 clones, about 13% of which appear only once. This CDR3 region has 14 residues. Between the trimmed V and J ends, which lost 7 bases and 6 bases, there was a span of 16 bases. Germline values: CDR1 SEHNR, CDR2 FQNEAQ (reference sequence). Notes on the study in general: The study found that naive, central memory and Treg TCRB repertoires appeared more similar in patients than in healthy donors.

Sequencing was done on a sample of central memory CD4+ T cells from blood. The gene calls are TRBV7-9 and TRBJ2-1; D perhaps matches TRBD1 (6 bases). The sequence derives from a woman aged 18-35 years in good health. DNA of the CDR3: TGTGCCAGCACCTCGGGACACCCCTCCAATGAGCAGTTCTTC. Translation: CASTSGHPSNEQFF.